This T cell receptor (beta chain) originates from a study of blood T cell repertoires in COVID-19. Using immunoSEQ multiplex PCR, the repertoire was profiled, and TCRdb retains in-frame clones only, with some absent. Of 270,000 or so clones listed, approximately 87% are singletons. The length of the CDR3 is 15 residues. Germline values: CDR1 LNHDA, CDR2 SQIVND (reference sequence). With V trimmed by 6 bases and J by 3 bases, 11 bases remained unmatched. Input material: peripheral blood. The TCR was taken from a human donor in a cohort sampled during active COVID-19. The V call is TRBV19, the J call TRBJ2-7; 7 bases are shared with TRBD1. The CDR3 here is CASSPPGQNFYEQYF. For the CDR3, the DNA is TGTGCCAGTAGCCCCCCGGGACAGAACTTCTACGAGCAGTACTTC.